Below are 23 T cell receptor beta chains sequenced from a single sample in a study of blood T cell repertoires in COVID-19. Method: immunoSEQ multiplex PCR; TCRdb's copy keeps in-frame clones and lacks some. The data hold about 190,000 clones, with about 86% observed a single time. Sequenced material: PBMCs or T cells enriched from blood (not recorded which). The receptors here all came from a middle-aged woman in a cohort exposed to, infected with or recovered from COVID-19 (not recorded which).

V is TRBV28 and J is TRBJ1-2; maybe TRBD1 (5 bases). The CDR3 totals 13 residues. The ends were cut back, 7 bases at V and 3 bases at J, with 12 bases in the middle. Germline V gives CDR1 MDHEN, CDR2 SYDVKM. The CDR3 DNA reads TGTGCCAGCACTGCTGGGGGGGACTATGGCTACACCTTC. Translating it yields CASTAGGDYGYTF.

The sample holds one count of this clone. The CDR3 DNA reads as TGTGCCAGCAGCTACAATACAGGGTTTGTTGGCTACACCTTC. Translated, it gives CASSYNTGFVGYTF. The chain uses TRBV5-8 and TRBJ1-2, with a possible D match to TRBD1 (6 bases). V lost 3 bases and J lost 7, with 16 bases in between. The CDR3 totals 14 residues. Germline CDR1 SGHTS, CDR2 YDEGEE.

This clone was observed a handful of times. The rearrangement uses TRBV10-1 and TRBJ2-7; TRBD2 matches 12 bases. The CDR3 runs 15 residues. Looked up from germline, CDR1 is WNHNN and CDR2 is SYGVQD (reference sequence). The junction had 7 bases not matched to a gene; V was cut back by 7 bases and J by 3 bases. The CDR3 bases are TGCGCCAGCATCACTAGCGGGGGGATAGTCTACGAGCAGTACTTC. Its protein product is CASITSGGIVYEQYF.

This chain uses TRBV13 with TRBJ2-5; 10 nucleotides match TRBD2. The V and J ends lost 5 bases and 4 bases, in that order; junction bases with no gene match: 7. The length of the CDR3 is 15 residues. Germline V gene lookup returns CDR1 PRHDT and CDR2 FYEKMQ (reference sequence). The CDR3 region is CASSQAGGRGETQYF. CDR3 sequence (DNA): TGTGCCAGCAGCCAAGCGGGGGGGCGGGGAGAGACCCAGTACTTC.

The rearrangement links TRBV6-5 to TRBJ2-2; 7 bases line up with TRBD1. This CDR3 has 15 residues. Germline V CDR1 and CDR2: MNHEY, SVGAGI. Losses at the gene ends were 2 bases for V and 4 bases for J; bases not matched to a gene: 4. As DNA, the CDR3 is TGTGCCAGCAGTTACACGGGACAGCCCACCGGGGAGCTGTTTTTT. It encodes CASSYTGQPTGELFF.

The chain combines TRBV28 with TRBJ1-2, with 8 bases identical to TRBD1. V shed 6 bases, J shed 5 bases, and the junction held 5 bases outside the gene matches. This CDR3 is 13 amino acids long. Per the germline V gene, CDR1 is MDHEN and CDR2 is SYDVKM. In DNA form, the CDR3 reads TGTGCCAGCAGGGGACAGGTAACATATGGCTACACCTTC. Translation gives CASRGQVTYGYTF.

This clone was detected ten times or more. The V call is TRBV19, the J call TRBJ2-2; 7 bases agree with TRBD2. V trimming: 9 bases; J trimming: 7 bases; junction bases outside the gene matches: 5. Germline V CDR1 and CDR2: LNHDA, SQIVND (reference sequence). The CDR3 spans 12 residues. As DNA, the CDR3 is TGTGCCAGCCGCGGGGGTGGCGGGGAGCTGTTTTTT. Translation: CASRGGGGELFF.

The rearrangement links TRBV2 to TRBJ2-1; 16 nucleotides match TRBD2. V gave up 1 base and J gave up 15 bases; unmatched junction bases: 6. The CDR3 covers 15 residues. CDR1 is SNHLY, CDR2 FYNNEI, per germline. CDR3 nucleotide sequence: TGTGCCAGCAGTGAAGTCACGGGACTAGCGGGAGGGAGGTTCTTC. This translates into CASSEVTGLAGGRFF.

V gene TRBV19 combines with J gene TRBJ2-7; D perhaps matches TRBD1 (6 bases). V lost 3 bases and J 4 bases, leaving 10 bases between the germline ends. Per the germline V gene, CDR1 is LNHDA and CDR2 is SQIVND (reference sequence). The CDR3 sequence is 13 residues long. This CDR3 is CASSMSRGYEQYF. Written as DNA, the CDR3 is TGTGCCAGTAGTATGAGCAGGGGTTACGAGCAGTACTTC. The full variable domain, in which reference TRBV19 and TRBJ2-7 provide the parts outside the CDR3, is DGGITQSPKYLFRKEGQNVTLSCEQNLNHDAMYWYRQDPGQGLRLIYYSQIVNDFQKGDIAEGYSVSREKKESFPLTVTSAQKNPTAFYLCASSMSRGYEQYFGPGTRLTVT.

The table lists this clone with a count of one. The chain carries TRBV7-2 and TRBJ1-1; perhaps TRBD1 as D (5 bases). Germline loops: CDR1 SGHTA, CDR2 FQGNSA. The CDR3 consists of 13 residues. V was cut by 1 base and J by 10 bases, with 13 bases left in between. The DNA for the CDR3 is TGTGCCAGCAGCTTAGGATCGCAAAGGGGAGCTTTCTTT. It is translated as CASSLGSQRGAFF.

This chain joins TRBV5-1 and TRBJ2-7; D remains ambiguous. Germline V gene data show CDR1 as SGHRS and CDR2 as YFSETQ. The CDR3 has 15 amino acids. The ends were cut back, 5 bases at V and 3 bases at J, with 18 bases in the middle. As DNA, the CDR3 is TGCGCCAGCAGAGTTCTTCCCCCAAAGCTCTACGAGCAGTACTTC. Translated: CASRVLPPKLYEQYF.

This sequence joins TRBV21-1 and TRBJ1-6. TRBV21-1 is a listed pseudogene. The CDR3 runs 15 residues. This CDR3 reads CASSPGRVGSSPLHF. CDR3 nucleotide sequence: TGTGCCAGCAGCCCAGGGAGGGTTGGGAGTTCACCCCTCCACTTT.

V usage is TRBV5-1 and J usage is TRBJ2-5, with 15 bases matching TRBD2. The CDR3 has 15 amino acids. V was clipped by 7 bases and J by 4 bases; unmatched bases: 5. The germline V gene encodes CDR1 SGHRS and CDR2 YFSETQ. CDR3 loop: CASEGLAGGGETQYF. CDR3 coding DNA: TGCGCCAGCGAGGGACTAGCGGGAGGAGGAGAGACCCAGTACTTC.

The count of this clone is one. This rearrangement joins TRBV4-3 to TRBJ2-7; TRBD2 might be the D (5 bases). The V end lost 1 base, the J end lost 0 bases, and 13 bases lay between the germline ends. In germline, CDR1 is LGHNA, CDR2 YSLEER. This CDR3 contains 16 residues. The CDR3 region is CASSQGLGGRSYEQYF. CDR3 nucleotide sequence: TGCGCCAGCAGCCAAGGGCTCGGAGGCCGCTCCTACGAGCAGTACTTC.

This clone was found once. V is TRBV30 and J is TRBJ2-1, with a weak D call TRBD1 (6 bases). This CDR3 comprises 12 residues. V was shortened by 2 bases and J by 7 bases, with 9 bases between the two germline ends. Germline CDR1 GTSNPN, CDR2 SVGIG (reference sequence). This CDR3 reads CAWSPRGNEQFF. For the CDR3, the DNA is TGTGCCTGGAGTCCCAGGGGAAATGAGCAGTTCTTC.

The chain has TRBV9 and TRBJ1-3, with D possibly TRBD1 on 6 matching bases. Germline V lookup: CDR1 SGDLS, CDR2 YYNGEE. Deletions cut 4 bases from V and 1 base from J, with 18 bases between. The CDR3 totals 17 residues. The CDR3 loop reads CASSPQDSSYSGNTIYF. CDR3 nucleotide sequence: TGTGCCAGCAGCCCCCAGGACAGTTCCTATTCTGGAAACACCATATATTTT.

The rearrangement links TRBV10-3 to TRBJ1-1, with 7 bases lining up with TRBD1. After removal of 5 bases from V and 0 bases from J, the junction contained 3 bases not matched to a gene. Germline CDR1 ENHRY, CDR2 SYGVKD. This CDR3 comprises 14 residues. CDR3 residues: CAISKDRLNTEAFF. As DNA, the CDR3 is TGTGCCATCAGTAAGGACAGGCTGAACACTGAAGCTTTCTTT.

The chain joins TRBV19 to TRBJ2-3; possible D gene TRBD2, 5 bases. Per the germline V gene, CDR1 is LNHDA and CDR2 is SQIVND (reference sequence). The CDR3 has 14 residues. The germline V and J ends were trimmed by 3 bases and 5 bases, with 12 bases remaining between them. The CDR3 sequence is CASSILARVDTQYF. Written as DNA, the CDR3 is TGTGCCAGTAGTATTCTAGCTCGGGTAGATACGCAGTATTTT. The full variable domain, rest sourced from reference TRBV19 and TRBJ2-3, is DGGITQSPKYLFRKEGQNVTLSCEQNLNHDAMYWYRQDPGQGLRLIYYSQIVNDFQKGDIAEGYSVSREKKESFPLTVTSAQKNPTAFYLCASSILARVDTQYFGPGTRLTVL.

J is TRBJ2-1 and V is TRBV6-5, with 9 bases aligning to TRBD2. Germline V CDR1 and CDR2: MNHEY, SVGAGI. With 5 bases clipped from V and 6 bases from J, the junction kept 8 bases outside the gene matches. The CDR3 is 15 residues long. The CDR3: CASSPLAGVGNEQFF. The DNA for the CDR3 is TGTGCCAGCAGTCCTTTAGCGGGAGTAGGCAATGAGCAGTTCTTC.

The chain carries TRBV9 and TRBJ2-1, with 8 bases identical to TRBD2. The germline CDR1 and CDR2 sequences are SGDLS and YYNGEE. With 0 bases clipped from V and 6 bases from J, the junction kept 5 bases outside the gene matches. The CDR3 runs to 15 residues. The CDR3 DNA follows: TGTGCCAGCAGCGTAGGTAGCGGGATCCCCAATGAGCAGTTCTTC. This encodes CASSVGSGIPNEQFF.

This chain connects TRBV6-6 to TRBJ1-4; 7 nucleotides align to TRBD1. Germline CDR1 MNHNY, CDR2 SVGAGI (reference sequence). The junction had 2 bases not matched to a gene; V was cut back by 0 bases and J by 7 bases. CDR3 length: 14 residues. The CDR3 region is CASSYSSGGEKLFF. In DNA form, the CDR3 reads TGTGCCAGCAGTTACTCGTCAGGGGGTGAAAAACTGTTTTTT.

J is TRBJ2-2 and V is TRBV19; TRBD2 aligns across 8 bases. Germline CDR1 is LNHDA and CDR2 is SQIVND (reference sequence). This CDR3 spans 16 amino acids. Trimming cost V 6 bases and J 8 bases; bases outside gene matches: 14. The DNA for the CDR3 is TGTGCCAGTAGCCCGACGGGAGGGCCAAGTCGGGGGGAGCTGTTTTTT. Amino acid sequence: CASSPTGGPSRGELFF.

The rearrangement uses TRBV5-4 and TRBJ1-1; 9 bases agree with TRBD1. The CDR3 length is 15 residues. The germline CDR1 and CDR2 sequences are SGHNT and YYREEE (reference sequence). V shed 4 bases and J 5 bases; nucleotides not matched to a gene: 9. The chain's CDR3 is CASSTKQGAETEAFF. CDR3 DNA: TGTGCCAGCAGCACGAAACAGGGGGCCGAGACTGAAGCTTTCTTT.